Detailed here is one TCR beta chain. Sequencing was performed with immunoSEQ multiplex PCR; in TCRdb, only in-frame clones are kept and a portion is missing. Among approximately 50,000 clones, about 80% were seen once, and the ten largest hold 2% to 3%. This record belongs to a study of memory CD4+ T cells and cytomegalovirus serostatus. Across the study: Donors were healthy Belgian adults, 9 or 10 CMV seropositive and approximately 23 seronegative.

The germline V and J ends were trimmed by 3 bases and 6 bases, with 12 bases remaining between them. The CDR3 extends over 14 amino acids. Germline CDR1 reads SGHTS; CDR2 reads YDEGEE. The sort gate was single viable CD3+CD4+CD8-CD45RO+ cells for memory CD4+ T cells. This chain connects TRBV5-8 to TRBJ2-2; TRBD1 is a possible D gene (5 bases). Sequenced material: memory CD4+ T cells from blood. The clonotype originates from an adult in good health and CMV-seropositive. CDR3 coding DNA: TGTGCCAGCAGCTCGTGGCAGGGTGCCGGGGAGCTGTTTTTT. Translating gives CASSSWQGAGELFF.